This T cell receptor (beta chain) was captured by sequencing in a study of cytomegalovirus exposure and HLA in healthy donors. Findings and limits, study-wide: Of the V segments, some could not be distinguished, including TRBV6-2 and TRBV6-3, and were excluded. Among TCR beta chains of equal frequency, HLA-associated ones were more clonally expanded in a later analysis.

The donors comprised healthy bone marrow donors. Though probably carrying unrecorded immune exposures, donors were nominally healthy at sampling. Primers for the PCR totalled 60 Vbeta and 13 Jbeta. TCRdb's table, derived via immunoSEQ multiplex PCR, lists solely in-frame clones and lacks some. The sample shows more than 140,000 clones, roughly 75% of them seen only once. This clone has just a few counts. The antigen is undetermined. The CDR3 length is 15 residues. V lost 6 bases to trimming and J lost 0 bases, with 11 bases between them. Germline CDR1 is MNHEY and CDR2 is SVGAGI. The chain is built from TRBV6-5 and TRBJ1-4; D possibly corresponds to TRBD1 (6 bases). The receptor's source is a man aged 40-49 years in good health and CMV-seronegative. The sequenced sample consisted of PBMCs. The CDR3 loop is CASRDSGTTNEKLFF. CDR3 coding DNA: TGTGCCAGCAGGGACAGCGGAACAACTAATGAAAAACTGTTTTTT.